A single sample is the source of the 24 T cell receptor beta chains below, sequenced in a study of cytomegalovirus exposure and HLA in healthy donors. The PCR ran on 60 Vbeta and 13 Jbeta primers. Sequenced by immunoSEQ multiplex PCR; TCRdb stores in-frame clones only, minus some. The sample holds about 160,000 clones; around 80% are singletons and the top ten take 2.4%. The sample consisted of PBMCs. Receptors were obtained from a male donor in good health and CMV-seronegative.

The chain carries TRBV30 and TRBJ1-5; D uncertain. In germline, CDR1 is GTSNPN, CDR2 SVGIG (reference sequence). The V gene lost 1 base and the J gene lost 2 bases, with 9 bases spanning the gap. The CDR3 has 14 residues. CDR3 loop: CAWSAGLGNQPQHF. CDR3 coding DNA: TGTGCCTGGAGTGCAGGATTGGGCAATCAGCCCCAGCATTTT.

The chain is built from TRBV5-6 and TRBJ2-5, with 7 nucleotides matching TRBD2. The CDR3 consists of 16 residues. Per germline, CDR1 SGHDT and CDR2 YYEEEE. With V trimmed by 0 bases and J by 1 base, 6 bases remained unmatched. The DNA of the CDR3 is TGTGCCAGCAGCTTGGCCCTGCGGGGGTTCCAAGAGACCCAGTACTTC. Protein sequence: CASSLALRGFQETQYF.

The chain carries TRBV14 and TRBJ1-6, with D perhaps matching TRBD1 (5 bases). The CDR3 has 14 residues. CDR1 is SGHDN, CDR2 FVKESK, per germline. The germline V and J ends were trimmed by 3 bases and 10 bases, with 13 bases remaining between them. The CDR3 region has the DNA TGTGCCAGCAGCCACAGGGCAAAAAACTCACCCCTCCACTTT. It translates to CASSHRAKNSPLHF.

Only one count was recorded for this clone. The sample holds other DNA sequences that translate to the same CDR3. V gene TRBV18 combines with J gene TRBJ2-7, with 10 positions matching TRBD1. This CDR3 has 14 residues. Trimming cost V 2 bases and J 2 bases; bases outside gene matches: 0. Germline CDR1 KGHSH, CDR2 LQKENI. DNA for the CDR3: TGTGCCAGCTCACCAGGGACAGGGGCCTACGAGCAGTACTTC. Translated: CASSPGTGAYEQYF.

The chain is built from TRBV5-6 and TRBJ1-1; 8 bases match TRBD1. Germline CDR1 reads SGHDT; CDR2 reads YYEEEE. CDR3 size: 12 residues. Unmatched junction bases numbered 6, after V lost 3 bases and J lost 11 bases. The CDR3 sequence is CASSWTGREAFF. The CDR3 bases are TGTGCCAGCAGCTGGACAGGGAGGGAGGCTTTCTTT.

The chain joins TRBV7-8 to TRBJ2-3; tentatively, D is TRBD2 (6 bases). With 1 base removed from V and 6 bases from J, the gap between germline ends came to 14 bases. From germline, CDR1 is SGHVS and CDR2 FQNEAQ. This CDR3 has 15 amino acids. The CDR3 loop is CASSLGRGGGDTQYF. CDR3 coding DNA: TGTGCCAGCAGCTTAGGCCGGGGAGGAGGGGATACGCAGTATTTT.

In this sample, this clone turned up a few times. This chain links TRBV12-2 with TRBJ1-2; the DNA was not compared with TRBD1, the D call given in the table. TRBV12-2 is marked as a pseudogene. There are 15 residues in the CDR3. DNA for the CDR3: TGTGCAAGTCGCTTAGCCTATCCAGGGGTCTCTGGCTACACCTTC. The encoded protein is CASRLAYPGVSGYTF.

Written as DNA, the CDR3 is TGCGCCAGCAGATCTGACGGGGGGCGGAACACCGGGGAGCTGTTTTTT. This translates into CASRSDGGRNTGELFF. The chain carries TRBV5-1 and TRBJ2-2; a weak D match, TRBD2 (7 bases). Germline V gene sequence: CDR1 SGHRS, CDR2 YFSETQ. The CDR3 is 16 amino acids. The germline V and J ends were trimmed by 5 bases and 1 base, with 15 bases remaining between them.

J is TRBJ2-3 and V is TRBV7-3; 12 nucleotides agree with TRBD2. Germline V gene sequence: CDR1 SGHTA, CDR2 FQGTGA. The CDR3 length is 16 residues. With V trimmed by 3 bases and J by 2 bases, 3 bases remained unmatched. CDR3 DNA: TGTGCCAGCAGCTTCGGACTAGCGGGGACCACAGATACGCAGTATTTT. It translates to CASSFGLAGTTDTQYF.

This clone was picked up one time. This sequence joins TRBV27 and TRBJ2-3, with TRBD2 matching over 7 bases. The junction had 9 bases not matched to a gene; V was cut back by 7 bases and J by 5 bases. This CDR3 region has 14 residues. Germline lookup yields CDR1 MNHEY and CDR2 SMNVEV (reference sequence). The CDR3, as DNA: TGTGCCAGCAAGAGGGGCGGGAGTCTAGATACGCAGTATTTT. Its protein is CASKRGGSLDTQYF.

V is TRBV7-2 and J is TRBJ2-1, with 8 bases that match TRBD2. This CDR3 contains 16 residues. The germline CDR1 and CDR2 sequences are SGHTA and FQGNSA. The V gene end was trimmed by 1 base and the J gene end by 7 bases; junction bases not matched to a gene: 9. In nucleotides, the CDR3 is TGTGCCAGCAGCTTAGTCGGGTCGGGGGGGCCGAATGAGCAGTTCTTC. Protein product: CASSLVGSGGPNEQFF. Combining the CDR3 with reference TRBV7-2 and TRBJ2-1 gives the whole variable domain GAGVSQSPSNKVTEKGKDVELRCDPISGHTALYWYRQSLGQGLEFLIYFQGNSAPDKSGLPSDRFSAERTGGSVSTLTIQRTQQEDSAVYLCASSLVGSGGPNEQFFGPGTRLTVL.

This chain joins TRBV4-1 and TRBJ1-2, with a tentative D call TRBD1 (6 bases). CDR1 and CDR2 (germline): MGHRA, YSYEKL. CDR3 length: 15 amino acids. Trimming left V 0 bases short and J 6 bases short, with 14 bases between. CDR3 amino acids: CASSQDGGGLDGYTF. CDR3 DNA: TGCGCCAGCAGCCAAGATGGGGGGGGGCTCGATGGCTACACCTTC.

The CDR3 bases are TGCGCCAGCAGCCGGGTACTGGCTGACGGGGAGCTGTTTTTT. Translated, it gives CASSRVLADGELFF. The chain uses TRBV5-1 and TRBJ2-2; D is unresolved. The germline V gene encodes CDR1 SGHRS and CDR2 YFSETQ. CDR3 length: 14 residues. The V and J ends lost 4 bases and 7 bases respectively, with 14 bases between them. Full variable domain (rest looked up from reference TRBV5-1 and TRBJ2-2): KAGVTQTPRYLIKTRGQQVTLSCSPISGHRSVSWYQQTPGQGLQFLFEYFSETQRNKGNFPGRFSGRQFSNSRSEMNVSTLELGDSALYLCASSRVLADGELFFGEGSRLTVL.

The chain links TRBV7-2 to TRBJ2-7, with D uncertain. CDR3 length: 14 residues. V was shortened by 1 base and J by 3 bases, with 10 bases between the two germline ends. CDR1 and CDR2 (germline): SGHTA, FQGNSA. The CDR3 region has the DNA TGTGCCAGCAGCTTAGGTGTAGCAGACTACGAGCAGTACTTC. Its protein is CASSLGVADYEQYF.

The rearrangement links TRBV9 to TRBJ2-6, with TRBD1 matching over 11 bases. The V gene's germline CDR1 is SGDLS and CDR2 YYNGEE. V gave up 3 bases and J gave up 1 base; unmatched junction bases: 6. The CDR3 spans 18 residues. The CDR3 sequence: CASSGGQGAASGANVLTF. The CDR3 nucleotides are TGTGCCAGCAGCGGAGGACAGGGGGCTGCTTCTGGGGCCAACGTCCTGACTTTC.

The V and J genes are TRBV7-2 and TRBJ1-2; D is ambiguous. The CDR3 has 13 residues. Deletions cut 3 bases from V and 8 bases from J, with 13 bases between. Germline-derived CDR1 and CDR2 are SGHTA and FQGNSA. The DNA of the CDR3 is TGTGCCAGCAGCTTTGGGCCGAATAGGGGCTACACCTTC. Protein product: CASSFGPNRGYTF.

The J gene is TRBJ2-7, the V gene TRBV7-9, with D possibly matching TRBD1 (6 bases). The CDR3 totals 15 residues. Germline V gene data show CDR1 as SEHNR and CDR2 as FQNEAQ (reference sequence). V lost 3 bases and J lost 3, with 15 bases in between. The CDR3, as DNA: TGTGCCAGCAGCTTCCCCTTAAACAGGGACTACGAGCAGTACTTC. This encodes CASSFPLNRDYEQYF.

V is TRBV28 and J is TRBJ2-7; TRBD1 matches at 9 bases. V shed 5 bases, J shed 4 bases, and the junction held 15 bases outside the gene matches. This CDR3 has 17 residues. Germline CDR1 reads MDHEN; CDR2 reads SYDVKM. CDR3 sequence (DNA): TGTGCCAGCAGTCTCCAATCCGGGACAGGGTTTATTTACGAGCAGTACTTC. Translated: CASSLQSGTGFIYEQYF.

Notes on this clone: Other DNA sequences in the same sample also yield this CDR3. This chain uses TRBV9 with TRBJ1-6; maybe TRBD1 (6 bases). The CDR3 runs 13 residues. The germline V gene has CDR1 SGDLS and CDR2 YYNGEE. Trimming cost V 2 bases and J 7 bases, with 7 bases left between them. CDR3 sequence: CASSVTGNSPLHF. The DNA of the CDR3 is TGTGCCAGCAGCGTTACAGGGAATTCACCCCTCCACTTT. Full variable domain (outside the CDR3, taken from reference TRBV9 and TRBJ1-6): DSGVTQTPKHLITATGQRVTLRCSPRSGDLSVYWYQQSLDQGLQFLIQYYNGEERAKGNILERFSAQQFPDLHSELNLSSLELGDSALYFCASSVTGNSPLHFGNGTRLTVT.

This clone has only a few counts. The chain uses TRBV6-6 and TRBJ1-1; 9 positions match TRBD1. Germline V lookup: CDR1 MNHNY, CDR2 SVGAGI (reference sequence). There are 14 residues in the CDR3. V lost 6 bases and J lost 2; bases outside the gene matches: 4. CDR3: CASRPGQGNTEAFF. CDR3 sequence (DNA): TGTGCCAGCAGGCCGGGACAGGGTAACACTGAAGCTTTCTTT.

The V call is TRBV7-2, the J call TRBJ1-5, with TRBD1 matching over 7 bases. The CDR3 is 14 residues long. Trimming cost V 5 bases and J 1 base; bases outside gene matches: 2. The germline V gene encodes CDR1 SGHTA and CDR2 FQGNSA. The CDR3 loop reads CASSHRGSNQPQHF. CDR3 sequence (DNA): TGTGCCAGCAGCCACAGGGGAAGCAATCAGCCCCAGCATTTT.

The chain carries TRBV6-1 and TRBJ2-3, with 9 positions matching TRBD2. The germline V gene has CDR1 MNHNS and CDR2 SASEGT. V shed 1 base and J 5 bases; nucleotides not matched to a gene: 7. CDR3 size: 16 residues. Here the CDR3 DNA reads TGTGCCAGCAGTGAAGTGGCGGGAGGGCGGGTAGATACGCAGTATTTT. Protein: CASSEVAGGRVDTQYF.

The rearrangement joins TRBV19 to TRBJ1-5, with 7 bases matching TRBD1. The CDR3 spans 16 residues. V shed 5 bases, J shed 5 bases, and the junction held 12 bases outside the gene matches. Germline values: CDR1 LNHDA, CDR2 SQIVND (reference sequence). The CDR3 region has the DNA TGTGCCAGTAGTCCGAACCGGGACAGAGCTTATCAGCCCCAGCATTTT. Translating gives CASSPNRDRAYQPQHF.

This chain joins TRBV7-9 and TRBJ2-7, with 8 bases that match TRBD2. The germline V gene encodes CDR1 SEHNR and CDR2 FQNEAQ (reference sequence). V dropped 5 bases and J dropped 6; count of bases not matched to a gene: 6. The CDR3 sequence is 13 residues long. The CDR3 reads CASSRTSFAEQYF. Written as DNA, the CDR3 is TGTGCCAGCAGCCGGACTAGCTTTGCCGAGCAGTACTTC.